What follows are 16 T cell receptor beta chains derived from one specimen sequenced in a study of metastatic and nonmetastatic thyroid tumors. TCRdb used MiXCR to call clones anew from the PCR reads. The sample has 89,000 or so clones; less than 10% are singletons. Treatment of any kind had been given to no patient before thyroid surgery. What was sequenced was blood. These receptors were taken from a female donor with papillary thyroid cancer or a benign thyroid nodule (not recorded which). Some clones in this sample may be carry-over from other donors' samples.

The table lists this clone with many counts. V and J are TRBV6-5 and TRBJ2-6, with a possible D match to TRBD2 (5 bases). Germline CDR1 is MNHEY and CDR2 is SVGAGI. The CDR3 runs 16 residues. Trimming left V 0 bases short and J 4 bases short, with 10 bases between. The CDR3 DNA sequence: TGTGCCAGCAGTTACTCCGAGGGATCCGGGGCCAACGTCCTGACTTTC. Encoded protein: CASSYSEGSGANVLTF.

The table lists this clone with many counts. The rearrangement joins TRBV20-1 to TRBJ1-5; TRBD1 agrees at 8 bases. CDR1 is DFQATT and CDR2 is SNEGSKA in the germline V gene (reference sequence). V lost 3 bases to trimming and J lost 4 bases; unmatched junction nucleotides: 11. The CDR3 totals 16 residues. CDR3 region: CSARAGGPSPNQPQHF. CDR3 nucleotide sequence: TGCAGTGCTAGGGCAGGGGGCCCGTCCCCTAATCAGCCCCAGCATTTT.

The chain couples TRBV9 to TRBJ2-2, with 8 bases matching TRBD1. Trimming cost V 1 base and J 4 bases; bases outside gene matches: 6. Germline CDR1 reads SGDLS; CDR2 reads YYNGEE. The CDR3 covers 16 residues. DNA of the CDR3: TGTGCCAGCAGCGTAAGGTCGACAGGGGCCACCGGGGAGCTGTTTTTT. Protein: CASSVRSTGATGELFF.

This clone was detected ten times or more. This sequence joins TRBV6-1 and TRBJ2-1, with 10 positions matching TRBD2. V gave up 3 bases and J gave up 7 bases; unmatched junction bases: 6. This CDR3 comprises 15 residues. Germline CDR1 and CDR2: MNHNS and SASEGT. The CDR3 nucleotides read TGTGCCAGCAGTGATGGGATAGCGGGGGGTAATGAGCAGTTCTTC. Translated, it gives CASSDGIAGGNEQFF.

The sample holds many counts of this clone. The chain links TRBV11-1 to TRBJ2-5; 9 positions match TRBD1. Germline CDR1 SGHAT, CDR2 FQDESV (reference sequence). The trim removed 1 base at V and 5 bases at J, leaving 2 bases unmatched. This CDR3 comprises 14 residues. The CDR3 loop is CASSLGQGVETQYF. CDR3 nucleotide sequence: TGTGCCAGCAGCTTAGGACAGGGGGTGGAGACCCAGTACTTC.

This clone has ten or more counts. This could be a read error, since a much larger clone is one nucleotide away. At the DNA level, this CDR3 is encoded by other sequences in the same sample as well. V is TRBV2 and J is TRBJ2-3; D tentatively reads TRBD1 or TRBD2 (5 bases each). Trimming removed 6 bases at V and 2 bases at J, with 15 bases between. Looked up from germline, CDR1 is SNHLY and CDR2 is FYNNEI. The CDR3 is made up of 15 amino acids. CDR3 loop: CASRGDGGPTDTQYF. The CDR3 region has the DNA TGTGCCAGCAGGGGGGACGGTGGTCCCACAGATACGCAGTATTTT.

This clone was counted ten times or more. V is TRBV12-3 or TRBV12-4 and J is TRBJ1-5; D is unclear. The CDR3 extends over 14 amino acids. Trimming removed 3 bases at V and 5 bases at J, with 11 bases between. The CDR3 reads CASSLYGADQPQHF. The CDR3 DNA reads as TGTGCCAGCAGTTTGTATGGAGCAGATCAGCCCCAGCATTTT.

The sample holds many counts of this clone. The chain carries TRBV20-1 and TRBJ1-1; a possible D gene is TRBD1 (5 bases). The germline V and J ends were trimmed by 3 bases and 5 bases, with 10 bases remaining between them. The CDR3 has 12 amino acids. Germline V gene data show CDR1 as DFQATT and CDR2 as SNEGSKA (reference sequence). CDR3 sequence: CSASVRETEAFF. The DNA of the CDR3 is TGCAGTGCTAGTGTCAGGGAAACTGAAGCTTTCTTT.

There are many counts of this clone. The chain combines TRBV7-3 with TRBJ2-2, with 9 bases that match TRBD1. The germline V gene encodes CDR1 SGHTA and CDR2 FQGTGA. The ends lost 5 bases at V and 5 bases at J; junction bases unmatched: 9. The CDR3 is 16 residues long. The CDR3 here is CASSPSRDRATGELFF. The CDR3 DNA reads TGTGCCAGCAGCCCCTCCAGGGACAGGGCTACCGGGGAGCTGTTTTTT.

This clone was observed at least ten times. This sequence joins TRBV4-1 and TRBJ2-7, with D possibly TRBD2 on 6 matching bases. V was cut by 0 bases and J by 1 base, with 10 bases left in between. Per the germline V gene, CDR1 is MGHRA and CDR2 is YSYEKL. CDR3 size: 15 residues. The CDR3: CASSQEGGVSYEQYF. The CDR3 bases are TGCGCCAGCAGCCAAGAAGGAGGGGTTTCCTACGAGCAGTACTTC.

This clone was seen ten or more times. The V gene is TRBV5-1, the J gene TRBJ1-2; D is unresolved. The ends were cut back, 3 bases at V and 8 bases at J, with 29 bases in the middle. The CDR3 consists of 18 residues. Germline CDR1 is SGHRS and CDR2 is YFSETQ. The CDR3 coding sequence is TGCGCCAGCAGCTCCCGGGATCAAGGGAGCGGAGGGAAAGTGGGCTACACCTTC. This sequence encodes CASSSRDQGSGGKVGYTF.

The table lists this clone with many counts. The gene calls are TRBV6-1 and TRBJ2-1; TRBD2 agrees at 16 bases. The CDR3 sequence is 16 residues long. J was trimmed by 7 bases and V by 6 bases; bases with no gene match: 6. CDR1 MNHNS and CDR2 SASEGT come from the germline V gene. DNA of the CDR3: TGTGCCAGCAGGGATCCGGGACTAGCGGGGGGGAATGAGCAGTTCTTC. This codes for CASRDPGLAGGNEQFF.

This clone appeared many times. This sequence joins TRBV28 and TRBJ1-1; D remains ambiguous. The V end was cut by 6 bases, the J end by 8 bases, with 10 bases between. CDR1 and CDR2 (germline): MDHEN, SYDVKM. CDR3 length equals 11 residues. In DNA, the CDR3 is TGTGCCAGCAGATCTGAGATAGAAGCTTTCTTT. This gives the protein CASRSEIEAFF.

This clone was counted a few times. The chain is built from TRBV12-3 or TRBV12-4 and TRBJ1-2; TRBD1 is a possible D gene (6 bases). The CDR3 runs to 15 residues. V lost 5 bases, J lost 8 bases, and 21 bases lay in between. This CDR3 is CASSHWTTGRSGYTF. CDR3 coding DNA: TGTGCCAGCAGTCACTGGACCACAGGGAGGAGCGGCTACACCTTC.

This clone turned up a few times. This clone may be a read error of a much larger clone one base away. Here the CDR3 reads CASKAVGPVAETQYF. The CDR3, as DNA: TGTGCCAGCAAAGCGGTGGGGCCGGTAGCAGAGACCCAGTACTTC. J is TRBJ2-5 and V is TRBV2; possibly TRBD1 or TRBD2 for D (5 bases each). The CDR3 extends over 15 amino acids. V was shortened by 7 bases and J by 4 bases, with 19 bases between the two germline ends. The V gene's germline CDR1 is SNHLY and CDR2 FYNNEI.

This clone was seen repeatedly, ten times or more. The CDR3 bases are TGTGCCAGCAGCTTAGCCGTTTCAAGGGACTCACCCTCTGGGGCCAACGTCCTGACTTTC. This codes for CASSLAVSRDSPSGANVLTF. The chain couples TRBV11-1 to TRBJ2-6; D may be TRBD2 (6 bases). The CDR3 consists of 20 residues. Deletions cut 0 bases from V and 0 bases from J, with 18 bases between. Germline-derived CDR1 and CDR2 are SGHAT and FQDESV (reference sequence).